This T cell receptor beta chain was identified in a study of T cell responses to AZD1222 COVID-19 vaccine. Overall study findings and caveats: Increased Spike-specific TCR breadth and depth were observed after two AZD1222 doses. No repertoire was sampled before or during the peak T cell response, only after it.

Sequenced by immunoSEQ multiplex PCR; TCRdb stores in-frame clones only, minus some. This table has approximately 170,000 clones, approximately 95% appearing once. As regards this clone: Its antigen is not identified.

The CDR3 consists of 16 residues. V trimming: 2 bases; J trimming: 2 bases; junction bases outside the gene matches: 8. Germline V lookup: CDR1 MNHEY, CDR2 SVGAGI. This chain joins TRBV6-5 and TRBJ1-2, with 7 bases aligning to TRBD1. Sequenced material: peripheral blood, taken on day 0 of AZD1222 vaccination. This receptor was obtained from an adult in good health. The CDR3 bases are TGTGCCAGCAGTTACGCCTCCTTACAGGGGAACTATGGCTACACCTTC. It specifies CASSYASLQGNYGYTF.